The rows below give T cell receptor beta chains drawn from one sample of a study of blood T cell repertoires in COVID-19. TCRdb's copy holds only in-frame clones and misses some; the assay was immunoSEQ multiplex PCR. The table shows roughly 170,000 clones, with 60% to 80% occurring only once. Sequences were obtained from PBMCs or T cells enriched from blood (not recorded which). These receptors all stem from a woman aged 50 to 60 who had recovered from COVID-19. Both conserved end residues are part of each CDR3. Each record gives: J gene, V gene, D gene, clone size, CDR3 DNA, CDR3 protein. A D gene is named only where the DNA matches it firmly. Only part of the rows carry a size: once, few, many, or a class if the clone is expanded.

>TRBJ1-5|TRBV4-2|NA|NA
TGTGCCAGCAGCCAAGAGAATGGGGGGGGCCAGCCCCAGCATTTT
CASSQENGGGQPQHF
>TRBJ1-2|TRBV25-1|NA|NA
TGTGCCAGCAGTGAATCGGGTGGGGCTGGGTCCGGCTACACCTTC
CASSESGGAGSGYTF
>TRBJ2-1|TRBV19|TRBD2|NA
TGTGCCAGTAGTATTTCAAGCGGGAACTACAATGAGCAGTTCTTC
CASSISSGNYNEQFF
>TRBJ2-1|TRBV14|TRBD2|NA
TGTGCCAGCAGCCGACTAGCGGGTCTTTCCAATGAGCAGTTCTTC
CASSRLAGLSNEQFF
>TRBJ1-1|TRBV5-6|NA|NA
TGTGCCAGCAGCTTAACCGGGACTGAAGAAGCTTTCTTT
CASSLTGTEEAFF
>TRBJ2-7|TRBV9|TRBD1|NA
TGTGCCAGCAGCCCGGGACAGGGTGGGTCATACGAGCAGTACTTC
CASSPGQGGSYEQYF
>TRBJ1-2|TRBV7-9|TRBD1|once
TGTGCCAGCAGCTTATCGCGGGGGACAGGGGTCGGCTACACCTTC
CASSLSRGTGVGYTF
>TRBJ2-5|TRBV2|TRBD2|NA
TGTGCCTACTCCTCGGGGGAGGGGGAGACCCAGTACTTC
CAYSSGEGETQYF
>TRBJ2-5|TRBV7-2|NA|once
TGTGCCAGCAGCTTTACGGGAAGCCAAGAGACCCAGTACTTC
CASSFTGSQETQYF
>TRBJ2-7|TRBV7-2|TRBD2|once
TGTGCCAGCAGCTATAGCGGGGGGTCCATGCCCTCCTACGAGCAGTACTTC
CASSYSGGSMPSYEQYF
>TRBJ1-6|TRBV30|NA|NA
TGTGCCTGGAGCGCGGGGCACCGGGCCCTCCACTTT
CAWSAGHRALHF
>TRBJ1-2|TRBV4-2|TRBD1|NA
TGTGCCAGCAGCCAAGATAGGAGGGACAGGGGAAGCTACACCTTC
CASSQDRRDRGSYTF
>TRBJ2-2|TRBV2|NA|NA
TGTGCCAGCCTATCAGGGGCCGGGGAGCTGTTTTTT
CASLSGAGELFF
>TRBJ2-1|TRBV30|NA|NA
TGTGCCTGGAGTGTACTCACGGGTAACAATGAGCAGTTCTTC
CAWSVLTGNNEQFF
>TRBJ2-5|TRBV6-2/TRBV6-3|TRBD2|few
TGTGCCAGCAGTTATGAAGCGGGAGACGATTTTCTGGAGACCCAGTACTTC
CASSYEAGDDFLETQYF
>TRBJ2-1|TRBV4-2|NA|NA
TGTGCCAGCAGCCAAGCTGGTGTCAGGGGCTCCTACAATGAGCAGTTCTTC
CASSQAGVRGSYNEQFF
>TRBJ2-1|TRBV5-4|NA|NA
TGTGCCAGCAGCCATGGAGGGGGGGCCTACAATGAGCAGTTCTTC
CASSHGGGAYNEQFF
>TRBJ2-7|TRBV7-9|TRBD2|NA
TGTGCCAGCAGCTTAGCGGGAGGGCCCAACGAGCAGTACTTC
CASSLAGGPNEQYF
>TRBJ1-5|TRBV7-3|NA|NA
TGTGCCAGCCCAGTGGACAGATCAAGGAATCAGCCCCAGCATTTT
CASPVDRSRNQPQHF
>TRBJ2-5|TRBV11-2|NA|NA
TGTGCCAGCAGTTGGGGGGAGGCCCAGTACTTC
CASSWGEAQYF
>TRBJ2-1|TRBV24-1|TRBD2|NA
TGTGCCACCAGTGATCCCCAAGCGGGGGGGTACAATGAGCAGTTCTTC
CATSDPQAGGYNEQFF
>TRBJ2-1|TRBV5-1|TRBD2|NA
TGCGCCAGCAGCTTGGGCACACCTTTAGCGGGAGGTGAGTTCTTC
CASSLGTPLAGGEFF
>TRBJ1-2|TRBV5-4|NA|NA
TGTGCCAGCAGCCCGAATGCTATCGGGATGGGCTACACCTTC
CASSPNAIGMGYTF
>TRBJ2-2|TRBV11-3|NA|NA
TGTGCCAGCAGCTTAGGAGGTCGGAACACCGGGGAGCTGTTTTTT
CASSLGGRNTGELFF
>TRBJ1-2|TRBV7-2|TRBD1|NA
TGTGCCAGCAGCTTCGGAGGGGGCGACTATGGCTACACCTTC
CASSFGGGDYGYTF
>TRBJ2-2|TRBV5-1|TRBD1|NA
TGCGCCAGCAGCTTGATGACAGGGTACACCGGGGAGCTGTTTTTT
CASSLMTGYTGELFF